This TCR beta chain is from a study of blood T cells in healthy people across ages. Study as a whole: Using template switching, researchers captured about one barcoded beta molecule for each two T cells.

Looked up from germline, CDR1 is MGHRA and CDR2 is YSYEKL. There are 15 residues in the CDR3. The V gene end was trimmed by 2 bases and the J gene end by 3 bases; junction bases not matched to a gene: 4. Using a J-beta primer mix together with a sample-barcoded 5' primer, a second PCR was run for about 7 to 12 cycles. TCRdb passed the 5' RACE reads through MiXCR, listing each CDR3 protein once. The sample has about 1.4 million distinct CDR3 sequences, 59% seen once. V usage is TRBV4-1 and J usage is TRBJ1-2; 9 bases are shared with TRBD1. The specimen sequenced was blood. The sequence was obtained from a man between 18 and 29 years old in good health. The CDR3 loop is CASSQTWDRDYGYTF. The CDR3 DNA sequence: TGCGCCAGCAGCCAAACATGGGACAGGGACTATGGCTACACCTTC.